This T cell receptor beta chain was documented in a study of Ad26.COV2.S vaccination and SARS-CoV-2 variants. Study overall: Among those in the COV1001 Ad26.COV2.S trial arm was the donor.

Treatment here: around 19 received Ad26.COV2.S at low or high dose, single or two shots; several received placebo; per-sample allocation not given. Samples were taken on day 63 after the first vaccine or placebo injection. The vaccine antigen was prefusion-stabilized Wuhan SARS-CoV-2 spike. Regarding this clone: Antigen unknown.

There are 14 residues in the CDR3. The ends were cut back, 6 bases at V and 1 base at J, with 10 bases in the middle. Germline CDR1 MNHEY, CDR2 SMNVEV (reference sequence). Regarding the study as a whole: Breadth and depth estimates from TCRs may understate total T cell responses. The authors reported substantial breadth in spike-specific CD8+ and CD4+ T cell responses after vaccination.

The table came from immunoSEQ multiplex PCR; TCRdb's copy has only in-frame clones and leaves some out. The table includes about 350,000 clones, 65% to 90% detected once. The TCR originated in a person aged 18-60 years who received the Ad26.COV2.S COVID-19 vaccine or a placebo. V and J are TRBV27 and TRBJ1-5; perhaps TRBD1 as D (6 bases). This specimen was peripheral blood, taken in a trial of Ad26.COV2.S vaccine versus placebo. For the CDR3, the DNA is TGTGCCAGCAGCGGGACAACGAGCAATCAGCCCCAGCATTTT. Residues: CASSGTTSNQPQHF.